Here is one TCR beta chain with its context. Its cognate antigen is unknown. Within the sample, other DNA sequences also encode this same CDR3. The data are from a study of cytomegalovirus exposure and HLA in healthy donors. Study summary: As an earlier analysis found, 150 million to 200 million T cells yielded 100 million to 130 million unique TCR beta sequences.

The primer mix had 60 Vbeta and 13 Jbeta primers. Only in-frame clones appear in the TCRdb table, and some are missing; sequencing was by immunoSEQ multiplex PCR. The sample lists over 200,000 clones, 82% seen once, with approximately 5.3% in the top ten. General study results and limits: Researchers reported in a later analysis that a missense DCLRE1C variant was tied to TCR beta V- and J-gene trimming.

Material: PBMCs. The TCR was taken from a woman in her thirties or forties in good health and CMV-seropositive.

CDR3 loop: CASSESRDRVADIQYF. Here the CDR3 DNA reads TGTGCCAGCAGTGAATCCCGGGACAGGGTGGCGGACATTCAGTACTTC. V gene TRBV25-1 combines with J gene TRBJ2-4, with 9 bases matching TRBD1. The germline V gene encodes CDR1 MGHDK and CDR2 SYGVNS. The CDR3 has 16 amino acids. With V trimmed by 1 base and J by 8 bases, 9 bases remained unmatched.